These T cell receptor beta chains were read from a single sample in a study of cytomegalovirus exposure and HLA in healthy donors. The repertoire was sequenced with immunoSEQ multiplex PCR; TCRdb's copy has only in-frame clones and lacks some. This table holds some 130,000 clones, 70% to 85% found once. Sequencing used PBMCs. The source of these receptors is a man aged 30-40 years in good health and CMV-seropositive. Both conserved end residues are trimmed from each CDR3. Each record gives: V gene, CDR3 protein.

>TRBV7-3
ASSYRAGETQY
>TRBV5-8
ASSLGRHLNYEQY
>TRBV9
ASSGTRADTQY
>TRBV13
ASSSGLRGEQY
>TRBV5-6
ASSRVYEQF
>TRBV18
ASSPILAEETQY
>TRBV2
ASSRSRDRAEKLF
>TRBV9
ASSVETSSYNEQF
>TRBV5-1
ASSPLIPDTQY
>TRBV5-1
ASSLASAGLFDEQF
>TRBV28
ASSLWQGEAF
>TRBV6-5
ASSYQVNTEAF
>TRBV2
ASTQGDRGTDTQY
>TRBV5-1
ASSGQGDYEQY
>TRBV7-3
ASSLGGKGMNTEAF
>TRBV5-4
ASSLALADQETQY
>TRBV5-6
ASSLGAPLYEQY
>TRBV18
ASSPSRDYEQY
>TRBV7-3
ASSLRPSGGPSTDTQY
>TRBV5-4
ASSLGGLGSGYT
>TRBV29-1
SVVRRDTEAF
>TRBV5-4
ASSFRTSGGAFPTQY
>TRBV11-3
ASSVGTSGRTDTQY
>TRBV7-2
ASSAGVDEQF
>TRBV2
ASSLSRGEGEETQY
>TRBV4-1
ASSPQAVSYSPLH
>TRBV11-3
ASSPTVTGELF
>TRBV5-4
ASSPSGISYNEQF
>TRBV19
ASSSRVSEAF
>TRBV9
ASSTRPYNNEQF
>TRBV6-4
ASSAGTGPSGNTIY
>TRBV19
ASIQNSDTEAF
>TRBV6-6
ASSPPPSTEAF
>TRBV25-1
ASCSREGGNEQF
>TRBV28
ASSVTGASKYGYT
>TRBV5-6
ASSSWTAPLYYYEQY
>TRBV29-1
SVEDRGRTSGNTIY
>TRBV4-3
ASSRGQTNTEAF
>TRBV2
ASSAGTSGARRETQY
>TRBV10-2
ASSESDFEQF
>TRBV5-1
ASSLAGQGEGYT
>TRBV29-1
SSDTDTQY
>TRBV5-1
ASSLAPGGSQETQY
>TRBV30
AWSVQTGGAYGYT
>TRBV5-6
ASSLEQRSGNTIY
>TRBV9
ASSTVSRTDTQY
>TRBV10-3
AISAGTEKSQETQY
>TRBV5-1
ASSLGTQGTGELF
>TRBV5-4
ASSLARQGESYEQY
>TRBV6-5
ASSYSTGEFGYT
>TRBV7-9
ASSLSSYTEAF
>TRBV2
ASSVGTGGYGYT
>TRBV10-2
ASSRGLAANEQF
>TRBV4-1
ASSQGGAGPYEQY